This is a list of T cell receptor beta chains from one sample in a study of cytomegalovirus exposure and HLA in healthy donors. Profiled with immunoSEQ multiplex PCR; TCRdb holds only in-frame clones, not every one. The profile shows roughly 96,000 clones, roughly 74% of them singletons. Sequencing was done on a sample of PBMCs. The origin of the receptors is a woman in her 70s in good health and CMV-seropositive. Each CDR3 is given with its conserved first and last residue. A D gene is named only where the DNA matches it firmly. Expanded clones are given a class, and other clones once, few, many or no size at all.

clone size,D gene,J gene,V gene,CDR3 DNA,CDR3 protein
NA,NA,TRBJ2-1,TRBV14,TGTGCCAGCAGCCAAGAATTGAGGCTTTCGCAGTTCTTC,CASSQELRLSQFF
NA,NA,TRBJ1-2,TRBV27,TGTGCCAGCAGTTTGGACAGCTATGGCTACACCTTC,CASSLDSYGYTF
NA,TRBD1,TRBJ1-4,TRBV4-2,TGTGCCAGCAGCCAAGGGACAGGGGGTACCGAAAAACTGTTTTTT,CASSQGTGGTEKLFF
once,NA,TRBJ1-4,TRBV15,TGTGCCACCAGCCTTAGCGGGGGAGGGGCTAATGAAAAACTGTTTTTT,CATSLSGGGANEKLFF
NA,NA,TRBJ2-5,TRBV7-3,TGTGCCAGCAGCCAAGTAGGGGGGGAAGAGACCCAGTACTTC,CASSQVGGEETQYF
NA,TRBD1,TRBJ2-2,TRBV11-3,TGTGCCAGCAGCCGAGGGGGCCAACCGAACACCGGGGAGCTGTTTTTT,CASSRGGQPNTGELFF
NA,NA,TRBJ2-5,TRBV7-9,TGTTCCAGCAGCAGCGCCAGGGATCGATACTTC,CSSSSARDRYF
NA,TRBD1,TRBJ2-7,TRBV2,TGTGCCAGCAGTGGGGACAGGATCTACGAGCAGTACTTC,CASSGDRIYEQYF
few,NA,TRBJ1-1,TRBV28,TGTGCCAGCAGGGCGTTGGGGCTTAACACTGAAGCTTTCTTT,CASRALGLNTEAFF
few,TRBD2,TRBJ2-5,TRBV7-2,TGTGCCAGCAGCTCCAGGGCAGCGGGGGGAGAGACCCAGTACTTC,CASSSRAAGGETQYF
NA,TRBD1,TRBJ1-2,TRBV19,TGTGCCAGTAGTATCGCCCCGACAGGGCAGGGCTATGGCTACACCTTC,CASSIAPTGQGYGYTF
once,NA,TRBJ1-5,TRBV21-1,TGTGCCAGCAGCAAAACACAGGGTCCGTGGCAGCCCCAGCATTTT,CASSKTQGPWQPQHF
few,NA,TRBJ1-2,TRBV27,TGTGCCAGCAGTTTACCCGGACAGTCGGACTACACCTTC,CASSLPGQSDYTF
NA,NA,TRBJ2-3,TRBV18,TGTGCCAGCTCACCACAACCACAGGGCACAGATACGCAGTATTTT,CASSPQPQGTDTQYF
NA,NA,TRBJ1-1,TRBV2,TGTGCCAGCAGTCAAAGACAGTGGGACACTGAAGCTTTCTTT,CASSQRQWDTEAFF
NA,NA,TRBJ2-7,TRBV19,TGTGCCAGTAGTATAGGGGGAGGATACGAGCAGTACTTC,CASSIGGGYEQYF
NA,NA,TRBJ2-5,TRBV5-1,TGCGCCAGCAGCCTGCCATCGAGTTTCGTGGAGACCCAGTACTTC,CASSLPSSFVETQYF
NA,TRBD2,TRBJ2-7,TRBV9,TGTGCCAGCAGCGTAGGGGAGGGTCCAATACTCTACGAGCAGTACTTC,CASSVGEGPILYEQYF
NA,TRBD1,TRBJ1-1,TRBV6-5,TGTGCCAGCATCCCCGGACAGGGGAACACTGAAGCTTTCTTT,CASIPGQGNTEAFF
NA,NA,TRBJ2-2,TRBV4-2,TGTGCCAGCAGCCACCCGGAAGGGGAACCGAACACCGGGGAGCTGTTTTTT,CASSHPEGEPNTGELFF
NA,TRBD1,TRBJ1-3,TRBV6-5,TGTGCCAGCAGTAAACTAGGGGGCACTGGAAACACCATATATTTT,CASSKLGGTGNTIYF
few,NA,TRBJ2-3,TRBV29-1,TGCAGCGTTGAAGATCACGGGAGAAGAGATACGCAGTATTTT,CSVEDHGRRDTQYF
NA,TRBD1,TRBJ1-2,TRBV28,TGTGCCAGCAGTTTAGGGACAGGGAAAAACTATGGCTACACCTTC,CASSLGTGKNYGYTF
few,TRBD1,TRBJ1-5,TRBV28,TGTGCCAGCAGTTACTACAGGGGACGGAAAAATCAGCCCCAGCATTTT,CASSYYRGRKNQPQHF
NA,TRBD2,TRBJ2-7,TRBV25-1,TGTGCCAGCAGTGAATATATGAAGGGCAGCGGGAGTAACTACGAGCAGTACTTC,CASSEYMKGSGSNYEQYF
NA,NA,TRBJ1-5,TRBV7-2,TGTGCCAGCAGCTTCTCGGGGGTGGGATTCAATCAGCCCCAGCATTTT,CASSFSGVGFNQPQHF
NA,TRBD1,TRBJ1-6,TRBV19,TGTGCCAGTAGTAACAGGGGCAATTCACCCCTCCACTTT,CASSNRGNSPLHF
NA,NA,TRBJ2-7,TRBV7-6,TGTGCCAGCAGCGACAGCTACGAGCAGTACTTC,CASSDSYEQYF
once,NA,TRBJ1-6,TRBV25-1,TGTGCCAGCAGTGGGCCACAGGGAGAATCACCCCTCCACTTT,CASSGPQGESPLHF
few,TRBD1,TRBJ1-2,TRBV10-3,TGTGCCATCAGTGCGGGAACAGGGGGGTATGGCTACACCTTC,CAISAGTGGYGYTF
NA,TRBD2,TRBJ2-7,TRBV6-6,TGTGCCAGCAGTTACCTAGCGGGAGCGTACGAGCAGTACTTC,CASSYLAGAYEQYF
NA,TRBD1,TRBJ2-7,TRBV9,TGTGCCAGCAGCGTAGATGGGACAGGGGACTACGAGCAGTACTTC,CASSVDGTGDYEQYF
NA,TRBD1,TRBJ1-1,TRBV29-1,TGCAGCGTTGGTTGGGGACAGAAAGCTTTCTTT,CSVGWGQKAFF
NA,NA,TRBJ2-1,TRBV5-1,TGCGCCAGCAGCTTGGCCGCGGGTTTTGATGTTAATGAGCAGTTCTTC,CASSLAAGFDVNEQFF
NA,TRBD1,TRBJ1-2,TRBV4-1,TGCGCCAGCAGCCAGGGGGACAGTCGTGTCTATGGCTACACCTTC,CASSQGDSRVYGYTF
NA,NA,TRBJ2-1,TRBV12-5,TGTGCTAGTGGTTTGGCAGAGGGCTTAAGAGGTGTGGAGCAGTTCTTC,CASGLAEGLRGVEQFF
NA,TRBD1,TRBJ2-7,TRBV2,TGTGCCAGCAGCGGGGTCCGGGACAGGGACTACGAGCAGTACTTC,CASSGVRDRDYEQYF
NA,NA,TRBJ2-5,TRBV6-5,TGTGCCAGCACTCTCGCCGCAGGGAAGAAGACCCAGTACTTC,CASTLAAGKKTQYF